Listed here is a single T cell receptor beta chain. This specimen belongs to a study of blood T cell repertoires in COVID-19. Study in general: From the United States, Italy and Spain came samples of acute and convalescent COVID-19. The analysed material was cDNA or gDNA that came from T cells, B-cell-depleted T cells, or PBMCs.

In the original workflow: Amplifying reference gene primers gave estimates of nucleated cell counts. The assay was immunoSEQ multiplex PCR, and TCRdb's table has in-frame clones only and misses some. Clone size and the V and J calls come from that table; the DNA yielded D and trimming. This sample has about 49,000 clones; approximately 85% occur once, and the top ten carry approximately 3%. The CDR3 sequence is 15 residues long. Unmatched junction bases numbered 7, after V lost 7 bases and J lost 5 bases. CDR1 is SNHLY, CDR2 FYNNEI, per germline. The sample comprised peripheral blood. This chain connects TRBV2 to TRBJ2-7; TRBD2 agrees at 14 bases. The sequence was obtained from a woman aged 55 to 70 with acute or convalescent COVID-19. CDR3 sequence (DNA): TGTGCCAGCAACCAAATGACTAGCGGGGGGGACGAGCAGTACTTC. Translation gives CASNQMTSGGDEQYF.